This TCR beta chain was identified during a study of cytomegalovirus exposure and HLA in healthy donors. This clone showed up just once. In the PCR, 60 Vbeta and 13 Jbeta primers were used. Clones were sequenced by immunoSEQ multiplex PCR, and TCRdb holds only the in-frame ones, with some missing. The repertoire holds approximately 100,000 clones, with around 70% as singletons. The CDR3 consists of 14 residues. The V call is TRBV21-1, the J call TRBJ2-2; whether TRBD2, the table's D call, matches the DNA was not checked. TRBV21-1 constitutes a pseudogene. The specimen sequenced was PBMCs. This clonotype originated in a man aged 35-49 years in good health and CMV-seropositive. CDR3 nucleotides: TGTGCCAGCAGCAAAGCCGGGGACACCGGGGAGCTGTTTTTT. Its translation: CASSKAGDTGELFF.